The rows below give T cell receptor beta chains drawn from one sample of a study of OX40 agonist ivuxolimab in advanced cancers. The data were produced by immunoSEQ multiplex PCR, yet TCRdb's version contains in-frame clones alone and is incomplete. The sample includes around 86,000 clones, about 93% of them seen just once. This specimen consisted of CD4+ or CD8+ T cells sorted from blood, obtained in a trial of the OX40 agonist ivuxolimab. The receptors derive from an adult with an advanced solid tumor such as melanoma, head and neck, liver or kidney cancer. Each CDR3 is given with its conserved first and last residue. D genes are given only for firm matches. Where a row states a size, it is once, few, many or the class of an expanded clone; other rows omit it.

TRBV25-1	-	TRBJ1-1	-	TGTGCCAGCAGTGATTATACAGGTGAAGCTTTCTTT	CASSDYTGEAFF
TRBV27	-	TRBJ1-1	-	TGTGCCAGCAGCCTGGGGGTTACAGCGAACACTGAAGCTTTCTTT	CASSLGVTANTEAFF
TRBV4-3	-	TRBJ1-2	TRBD1	TGCGCCAGCAGCCAAGATTCAGGGTCAGGGGGCTGGTACTATGGCTACACCTTC	CASSQDSGSGGWYYGYTF
TRBV5-6	-	TRBJ1-4	TRBD1	TGTGCCAGCAGCTTGGGGACAGGCTTGATTTTT	CASSLGTGLIF
TRBV15	-	TRBJ1-2	TRBD1	TGTGCCACCAGCAGAGACCCCCAAGGGGGCCACTATGGCTACACCTTC	CATSRDPQGGHYGYTF
TRBV27	-	TRBJ2-7	-	TGTGCCAGCGGATCTGGAGGTCCGTACGAGCAGTACTTC	CASGSGGPYEQYF
TRBV4-1	-	TRBJ2-5	-	TGCGCCAGCAGCCAGGTTCCCAGGGGCTTCTTGGAGACCCAGTACTTC	CASSQVPRGFLETQYF
TRBV10-3	-	TRBJ1-5	-	TGTGCCATCAGGCAGGATGTAAATCAGCCCCAGCATTTT	CAIRQDVNQPQHF
TRBV6-5	once	TRBJ1-1	-	TGTGCCAGCAGTTACTCGAGTGGGGGAGGCGCTGAAGCTTTCTTT	CASSYSSGGGAEAFF
TRBV28	-	TRBJ1-2	TRBD1	TGTGCCAGCAGCTCTCTCGGACAGGAATATGGCTACACCTTC	CASSSLGQEYGYTF
TRBV27	-	TRBJ2-7	-	TGTGCCAGCAGCACGGGAGTGGGCTACGAGCAGTACTTC	CASSTGVGYEQYF
TRBV9	-	TRBJ2-5	-	TGTGCCAGCAGCTCCGAGGTCAGGACTTACCAAGAGACCCAGTACTTC	CASSSEVRTYQETQYF
TRBV27	-	TRBJ1-1	-	TGTGCCAGCAGTTTATCAAACGGGGGGGCGGGGGCTTTCTTT	CASSLSNGGAGAFF
TRBV10-2	-	TRBJ2-7	TRBD1	TGCGCCAGCAGAGAACCGGGACAGGGGTACGAGCAGTACTTC	CASREPGQGYEQYF
TRBV9	-	TRBJ2-7	-	TGTGCCAGCAGCGCAGAAGGGGACGGCGAGCAGTACTTC	CASSAEGDGEQYF
TRBV29-1	once	TRBJ1-2	-	TGCAGCGTTGCAGGCTACACCTTC	CSVAGYTF
TRBV19	-	TRBJ1-1	-	TGTGCCAGTAGTATAGAAGCCGAGGGAAAGAACACTGAAGCTTTCTTT	CASSIEAEGKNTEAFF
TRBV6-5	once	TRBJ2-1	-	TGTGCCAGCAGTTACTCGAGCCGTAATGAGCAGTTCTTC	CASSYSSRNEQFF